This T cell receptor beta chain is drawn from a study of CD8 T cells in ankylosing spondylitis. TCRdb fed the 5' RACE reads into MiXCR, producing one record per CDR3 protein. The data contain about 450,000 distinct CDR3 sequences, roughly 25% of them singletons. About this clonotype: Its antigen is as yet unknown.

Study-wide points: One TCR beta motif, made up of roughly eight highly homologous variants, appeared characteristic of ankylosing spondylitis blood. Earlier studies detected some motif variants in reactive arthritis synovial fluid and blood.

The germline V gene has CDR1 SQVTM and CDR2 ANQGSEA. This CDR3 is 13 amino acids long. V was pared by 5 bases and J by 4 bases, with 12 bases between. Sequencing was performed on blood, either unsorted or a sorted T cell fraction (not recorded which). The chain is built from TRBV29-1 and TRBJ2-1; D is unresolved. The TCR was taken from a male donor with ankylosing spondylitis. CDR3 nucleotides: TGCAGCGTTCGGGCCCGGACGTACAATGAGCAGTTCTTC. The encoded protein is CSVRARTYNEQFF.